A selection of T cell receptor beta chains follows, all from one sample in a study of CD8 T cells in ankylosing spondylitis. TCRdb analysed the 5' RACE reads with MiXCR anew, one entry per CDR3 protein. Of 800,000 to 900,000 distinct CDR3 sequences in the sample, about 12% were seen once. Sequenced input: blood, either unsorted or a sorted T cell fraction (not recorded which). Receptors were obtained from a male donor with ankylosing spondylitis. Each CDR3 is given with its conserved first and last residue. A D gene is named only where the DNA matches it firmly. Clone size appears in some rows only: once, few, many, or a class for an expanded clone.

- | - | TRBJ2-1 | TRBV13 | TGTGCCAGCAGCTCGCCAATGAAAAGGACCAATGAGCAGTTCTTC | CASSSPMKRTNEQFF
few | - | TRBJ2-5 | TRBV5-5 | TGTGCCAGCAGCCCGGGGCGCGAGTGGGGGGAGACCCAGTACTTC | CASSPGREWGETQYF
many | - | TRBJ2-1 | TRBV7-2 | TGTGCCAGCAGCCTACTGTTCGGACCGTACAATGAGCAGTTCTTC | CASSLLFGPYNEQFF
few | TRBD2 | TRBJ2-3 | TRBV20-1 | TGCAGTGCTCCCGAGGCGGGGGGATACACAGATACGCAGTATTTT | CSAPEAGGYTDTQYF
- | TRBD2 | TRBJ2-1 | TRBV6-2/TRBV6-3 | TGTGCCAGCAGGGCACATTTTGGCGGGAGGCCTACTACTACCTTCTACAATGAGCAGTTCTTC | CASRAHFGGRPTTTFYNEQFF
- | - | TRBJ1-6 | TRBV20-1 | TGCAGTGCTAGTCACAGTAGGACCTCCTATAATTCACCCCTCCACTTT | CSASHSRTSYNSPLHF
- | - | TRBJ2-7 | TRBV28 | TGTGCCAGCAGTTTAAACAGGGGGGGATTTGAGGAGCAGTACTTC | CASSLNRGGFEEQYF
- | TRBD1 | TRBJ2-5 | TRBV20-1 | TGCAGTGCTAGAGATCGGACAGGGATTGTGGAGACCCAGTACTTC | CSARDRTGIVETQYF
few | TRBD2 | TRBJ2-1 | TRBV3-1 | TGTGCCAGCAGCCTTGCGACGGGGGGAAATGAGCAGTTCTTC | CASSLATGGNEQFF
- | TRBD2 | TRBJ2-1 | TRBV11-2 | TGTGCCAGCAGCGCCTCTAGCGGGGGGACCAATGAGCAGTTCTTC | CASSASSGGTNEQFF
- | - | TRBJ2-3 | TRBV7-2 | TGTGCCAGCAGCTTAGGCCAATTTCCAGATACGCAGTATTTT | CASSLGQFPDTQYF
few | TRBD2 | TRBJ2-5 | TRBV7-2 | TGTGCCAGCAGCTCGACTAGCGGGGTCGGGGAGACCCAGTACTTC | CASSSTSGVGETQYF
- | - | TRBJ1-2 | TRBV12-3/TRBV12-4 | TGTGCCAGCAGTTTTCGGGGCAGCAAAAACTATGGCTACACCTTC | CASSFRGSKNYGYTF
- | TRBD1 | TRBJ2-7 | TRBV5-1 | TGCGCCAGCAGGGGGCAGGGGGCCTCTGAGCAGTACTTC | CASRGQGASEQYF
- | - | TRBJ2-2 | TRBV20-1 | TGCAGTGCATACGCGGGGTCGACCGGGGAGCTGTTTTTT | CSAYAGSTGELFF
few | - | TRBJ2-7 | TRBV15 | TGTGCCACCAGCAGAGATCTGGGGGGCTGGGAGCAGTACTTC | CATSRDLGGWEQYF
- | TRBD1 | TRBJ2-7 | TRBV7-2 | TGTGCCAGCAGCGCGGACAGGGGCGGCGAGCAGTACTTC | CASSADRGGEQYF
- | TRBD2 | TRBJ2-7 | TRBV11-2 | TGTGCCAGCAGCCTAGGGTCCCTGGCGGCGGGGGGCGAGCAGTACTTC | CASSLGSLAAGGEQYF
few | TRBD1 | TRBJ1-6 | TRBV27 | TGTGCCACATCAGGTCTACAGGGGTGGTCCTATAATTCACCCCTCCACTTT | CATSGLQGWSYNSPLHF
many | TRBD2 | TRBJ2-3 | TRBV7-2 | TGTGCCAGCAGCCTGGGACTATTCACAGATACGCAGTATTTT | CASSLGLFTDTQYF
few | TRBD1 | TRBJ2-3 | TRBV24-1 | TGTGCCACCGTGCAGGACAGGGGGCCAGATACGCAGTATTTT | CATVQDRGPDTQYF
few | - | TRBJ2-3 | TRBV28 | TGTGCCAGCAGTTTAATAGGACAGATAAACACAGATACGCAGTATTTT | CASSLIGQINTDTQYF
- | - | TRBJ1-2 | TRBV5-1 | TGCGCCAGCAGCGTTACCTCTAACTATGGCTACACCTTC | CASSVTSNYGYTF
- | - | TRBJ1-3 | TRBV5-1 | TGCGCCAGCAGCCTGCGAGAGGGGGGATCAGGAAACACCATATATTTT | CASSLREGGSGNTIYF
- | TRBD1 | TRBJ2-3 | TRBV11-1 | TGTGCCAGCAGCTTAGGGACAGGGGGCAGGGATGGACGAACAGATACGCAGTATTTT | CASSLGTGGRDGRTDTQYF
many | TRBD1 | TRBJ2-5 | TRBV29-1 | TGCAGCGTTGGGGAGACAGGGCCCGGGACCCAGTACTTC | CSVGETGPGTQYF
many | TRBD2 | TRBJ2-1 | TRBV5-1 | TGCGCCAGCAAACCCTCTAGCGGGACTTTCGGGCATGAGCAGTTCTTC | CASKPSSGTFGHEQFF
- | - | TRBJ2-1 | TRBV27 | TGTGCCAGCAGTTTCGGGCGAGGAGTCGACAATGAGCAGTTCTTC | CASSFGRGVDNEQFF
many | - | TRBJ1-5 | TRBV12-3/TRBV12-4 | TGTGCCAGCAGTTTAACTGGGAACAATCAGCCCCAGCATTTT | CASSLTGNNQPQHF
- | TRBD2 | TRBJ2-3 | TRBV7-2 | TGTGCCAGCAGCCTAAAGGGACTAGCGGGACTAGATACGCAGTATTTT | CASSLKGLAGLDTQYF
many | TRBD1 | TRBJ2-4 | TRBV5-1 | TGCGCCAGCAGCGGAGGACAGGCTAACATTCAGTACTTC | CASSGGQANIQYF
- | - | TRBJ2-4 | TRBV20-1 | TGCAGTGCTAGACCCCTAGGGCAAATCCTAGCCAAAAACATTCAGTACTTC | CSARPLGQILAKNIQYF
few | - | TRBJ2-3 | TRBV12-3/TRBV12-4 | TGTGCCAGCCTCGCAGGGCTAGCAGATACGCAGTATTTT | CASLAGLADTQYF
many | - | TRBJ1-5 | TRBV4-2 | TGTGCCAGCAGCCAAGCGCAGGGGACCAATCAGCCCCAGCATTTT | CASSQAQGTNQPQHF
few | - | TRBJ1-3 | TRBV29-1 | TGCAGCGTTGAAGTTCTCCGCTCTGGAAACACCATATATTTT | CSVEVLRSGNTIYF
many | - | TRBJ2-7 | TRBV20-1 | TGCAGTGCTGCTCAAGGGACGGCCAGCGAGCAGTACTTC | CSAAQGTASEQYF
few | - | TRBJ1-3 | TRBV4-2 | TGTGCCAGCAGCCAAGACCCCAGACACACCATATATTTT | CASSQDPRHTIYF
- | - | TRBJ1-1 | TRBV4-3 | TGCGCCAGCAGCCAAAAGGGGTCGTTCACTGAAGCTTTCTTT | CASSQKGSFTEAFF
many | TRBD2 | TRBJ2-7 | TRBV29-1 | TGCAGCGCCTACTTCGGTGGGGGGGTATCCTACGAGCAGTACTTC | CSAYFGGGVSYEQYF
few | - | TRBJ2-1 | TRBV21-1 | TGTGCCAGCAGCAAAGAAGGGTCCTTAAACCCTCACAATGAGCAGTTCTTC | CASSKEGSLNPHNEQFF
few | - | TRBJ2-1 | TRBV20-1 | TGCAGCGCTTTACAGGACGTTTACAATGAGCAGTTCTTC | CSALQDVYNEQFF
many | - | TRBJ2-1 | TRBV29-1 | TGCAGCGTGGGGAGGGGGGTTTCGTACAATGAGCAGTTCTTC | CSVGRGVSYNEQFF
few | - | TRBJ1-5 | TRBV6-2/TRBV6-3 | TGTGCCAGCAGCCCAGATACGAGGGGCAATCAGCCCCAGCATTTT | CASSPDTRGNQPQHF
- | - | TRBJ2-7 | TRBV9 | TGTGCCAGCAGCGTAGGGTCCCAGGGTTGGCGGTACGAGCAGTACTTC | CASSVGSQGWRYEQYF
few | - | TRBJ1-5 | TRBV20-1 | TGCAGTGCTAGAGGAGGGGCTCGCAATCAGCCCCAGCATTTT | CSARGGARNQPQHF
- | - | TRBJ2-7 | TRBV20-1 | TGCAGTGCTAGAGGACGGGTCTCCTACGAGCAGTACTTC | CSARGRVSYEQYF
few | - | TRBJ2-1 | TRBV7-2 | TGTGCCAGCAGTACCAGGGGGGGGCTCTACAATGACGGGCAGTTCTTC | CASSTRGGLYNDGQFF
- | TRBD1 | TRBJ1-1 | TRBV7-9 | TGTGCCAGCAGCTTTTTCAGACAGGGAACTGAAGCTTTCTTT | CASSFFRQGTEAFF
few | - | TRBJ1-4 | TRBV7-8 | TGTGCCAGCAGCTCCCGGGAGTATAATGAAAAACTGTTTTTT | CASSSREYNEKLFF
- | TRBD2 | TRBJ2-3 | TRBV4-3 | TGCGCCAGCAGCCAAGCCCCCCCACGAGCGGGAACAGATACGCAGTATTTT | CASSQAPPRAGTDTQYF
- | TRBD1 | TRBJ2-2 | TRBV6-1 | TGTGCCAGCAGTACGACGCGGACAGGGGACACCGGGGAGCTGTTTTTT | CASSTTRTGDTGELFF
few | TRBD1 | TRBJ2-2 | TRBV5-1 | TGCGCCAGCGACAGGGATGGACGAACCGGGGAGCTGTTTTTT | CASDRDGRTGELFF
few | - | TRBJ1-5 | TRBV10-3 | TGTGCCATCAGTGGAGCAGGGGACGGCCAGCCCCAGCATTTT | CAISGAGDGQPQHF
many | TRBD1 | TRBJ2-7 | TRBV5-1 | TGCGCCAGCAGCTCCCTGACAGGGGGCAACTCCTACGAGCAGTACTTC | CASSSLTGGNSYEQYF
few | - | TRBJ2-7 | TRBV20-1 | TGCAGTGCTTCTCGGTCCGGTTACGAGCAGTACTTC | CSASRSGYEQYF
few | - | TRBJ1-1 | TRBV4-3 | TGCGCCAGCAGCCAAGAAATGCGGCAGAAGAACACTGAAGCTTTCTTT | CASSQEMRQKNTEAFF